This T cell receptor beta chain emerged from a study of CD4 T cells in relation to SARS-CoV-2 and coronaviruses. As for the study in general: TCR beta CDR3s were sequenced after roughly 10-day antigen culture of PBMCs.

Unexposed donor CD4+ T cells date from about 2011-2018, before the COVID-19 pandemic. The cells were cultured for approximately ten days before CD4+ T cells were isolated. Cells permitting, SARS-CoV-2 S/N and four cold-coronavirus spikes were tested on unexposed-donor CD4+ T cells. Remarks on this clone: No antigen is known for it.

Repertoires were generated with immunoSEQ multiplex PCR, while TCRdb's copy carries only in-frame clones and drops some. The data hold under 25,000 clones, with around 77% observed a single time. The origin of this receptor is a human donor in good health. Input material: CD4+ T cells from PBMCs, cultured in vitro.

CDR3: CASRDRGRWTGELFF. In DNA, the CDR3 is TGTGCCAGCAGGGACAGGGGGCGTTGGACCGGGGAGCTGTTTTTT. The chain uses TRBV27 and TRBJ2-2; TRBD1 agrees at 11 bases. Per the germline V gene, CDR1 is MNHEY and CDR2 is SMNVEV (reference sequence). The J segment lost 5 bases and the V segment lost 6 bases, leaving 5 bases of the junction unmatched. This CDR3 spans 15 amino acids.